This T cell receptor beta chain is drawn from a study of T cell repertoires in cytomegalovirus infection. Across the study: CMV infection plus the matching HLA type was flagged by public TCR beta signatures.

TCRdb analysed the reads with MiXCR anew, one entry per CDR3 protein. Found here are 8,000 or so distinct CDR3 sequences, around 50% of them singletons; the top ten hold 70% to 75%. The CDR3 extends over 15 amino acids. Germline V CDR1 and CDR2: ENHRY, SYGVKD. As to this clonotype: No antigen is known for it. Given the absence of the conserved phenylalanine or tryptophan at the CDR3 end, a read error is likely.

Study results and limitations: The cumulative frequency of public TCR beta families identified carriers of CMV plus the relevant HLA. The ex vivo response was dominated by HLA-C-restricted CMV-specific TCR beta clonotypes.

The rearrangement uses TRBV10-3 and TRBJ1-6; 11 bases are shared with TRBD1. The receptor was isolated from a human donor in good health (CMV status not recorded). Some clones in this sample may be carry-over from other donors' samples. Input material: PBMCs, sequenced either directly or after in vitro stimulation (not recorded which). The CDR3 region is CDISARGTGGSPLHC. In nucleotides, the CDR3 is TGTGACATCAGTGCAAGAGGGACAGGGGGTTCACCCCTCCACTGT.